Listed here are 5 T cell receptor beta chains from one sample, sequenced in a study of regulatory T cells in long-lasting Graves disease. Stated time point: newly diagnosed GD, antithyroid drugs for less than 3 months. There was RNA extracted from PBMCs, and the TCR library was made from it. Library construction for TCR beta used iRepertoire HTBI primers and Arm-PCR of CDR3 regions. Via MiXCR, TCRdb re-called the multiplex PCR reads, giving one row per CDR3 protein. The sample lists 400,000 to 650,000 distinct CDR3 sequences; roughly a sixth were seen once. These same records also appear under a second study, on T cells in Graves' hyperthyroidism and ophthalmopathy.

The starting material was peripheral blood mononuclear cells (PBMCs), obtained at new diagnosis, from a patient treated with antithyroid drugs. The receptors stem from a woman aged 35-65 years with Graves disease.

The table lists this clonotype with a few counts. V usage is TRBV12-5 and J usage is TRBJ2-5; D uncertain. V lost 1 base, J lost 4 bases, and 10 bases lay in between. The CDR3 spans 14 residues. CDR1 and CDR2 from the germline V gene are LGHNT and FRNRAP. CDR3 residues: CASGLGLSGETQYF. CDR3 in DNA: TGTGCTAGTGGTTTGGGACTCTCCGGAGAGACCCAGTACTTC. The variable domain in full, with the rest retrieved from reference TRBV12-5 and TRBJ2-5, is DARVTQTPRHKVTEMGQEVTMRCQPILGHNTVFWYRQTMMQGLELLAYFRNRAPLDDSGMPKDRFSAEMPDATLATLKIQPSEPRDSAVYFCASGLGLSGETQYFGPGTRLLVL.

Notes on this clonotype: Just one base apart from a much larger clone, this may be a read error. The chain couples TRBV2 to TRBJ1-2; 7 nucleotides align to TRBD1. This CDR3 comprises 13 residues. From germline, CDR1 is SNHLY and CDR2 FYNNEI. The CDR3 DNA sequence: TGTGTCAGCAGTGATCGACAGGGTAACGGCTACACCTTC. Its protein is CVSSDRQGNGYTF.

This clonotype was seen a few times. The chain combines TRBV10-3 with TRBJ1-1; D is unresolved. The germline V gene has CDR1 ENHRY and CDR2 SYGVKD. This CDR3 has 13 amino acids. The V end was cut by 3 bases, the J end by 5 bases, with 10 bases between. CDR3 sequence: CAISDFGGTEAFF. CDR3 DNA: TGTGCCATCAGTGACTTCGGCGGGACTGAAGCTTTCTTT.

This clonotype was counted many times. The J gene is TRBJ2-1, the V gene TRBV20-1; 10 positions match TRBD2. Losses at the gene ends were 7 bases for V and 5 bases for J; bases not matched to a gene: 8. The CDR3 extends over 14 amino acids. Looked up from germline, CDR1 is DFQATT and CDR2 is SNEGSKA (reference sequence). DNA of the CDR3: TGCAGTGGTCAGCGGGGGGGGTTCAACAATGAGCAGTTCTTC. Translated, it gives CSGQRGGFNNEQFF.

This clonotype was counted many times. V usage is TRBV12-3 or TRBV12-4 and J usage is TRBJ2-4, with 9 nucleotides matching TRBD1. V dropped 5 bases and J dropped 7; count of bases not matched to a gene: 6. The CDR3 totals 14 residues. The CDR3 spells CASSHRTGENIQYF. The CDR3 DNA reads TGTGCCAGCAGTCACCGGACAGGGGAGAACATTCAGTACTTC.